Described below is a single T cell receptor beta chain sequence and its context. TCRdb's copy holds only in-frame clones and misses some; the assay was immunoSEQ multiplex PCR. This table has 110,000 or so clones, under 80% appearing once. V gave up 4 bases and J gave up 7 bases; unmatched junction bases: 10. This CDR3 spans 15 amino acids. Germline V gives CDR1 GTSNPN, CDR2 SVGIG (reference sequence). This sample stems from a study of blood T cell repertoires in COVID-19. The V call is TRBV30, the J call TRBJ1-6; 7 nucleotides line up with TRBD1. The material sequenced was peripheral blood. This TCR derives from a man aged 50 to 60 with acute or convalescent COVID-19. CDR3 coding DNA: TGTGCCTGGACCCTGGGGTCGACAGGGAATTCACCCCTCCACTTT. Amino acids: CAWTLGSTGNSPLHF.